This entry lists 10 T cell receptor beta chains sequenced from one sample in a study of cytomegalovirus exposure and HLA in healthy donors. Researchers ran the PCR with 60 Vbeta and 13 Jbeta primers. Repertoires were generated with immunoSEQ multiplex PCR, while TCRdb's copy carries only in-frame clones and drops some. The sample carries some 70,000 clones, around 70% recorded once. Input material: PBMCs. Source of these receptors: a woman in her twenties or thirties in good health and CMV-seronegative.

The V and J genes are TRBV4-1 and TRBJ2-7; 7 nucleotides align to TRBD2. The CDR3 has 15 residues. V shed 1 base, J shed 2 bases, and the junction held 5 bases outside the gene matches. Germline assignment: CDR1 MGHRA and CDR2 YSYEKL. The CDR3 region is CASSQGASGAYEQYF. CDR3 coding DNA: TGCGCCAGCAGCCAAGGGGCTAGCGGCGCCTACGAGCAGTACTTC.

CDR3 in DNA: TGTGCCAGCAGCCGGACAGGGATGTGGGAGCAGTACTTC. It translates to CASSRTGMWEQYF. The gene calls are TRBV7-2 and TRBJ2-7, with 8 bases that match TRBD1. The V segment lost 5 bases and the J segment 7 bases; nucleotides outside the gene matches: 7. CDR1 SGHTA and CDR2 FQGNSA come from the germline V gene. The CDR3 covers 13 residues.

This chain joins TRBV10-3 and TRBJ1-2; 7 bases align to TRBD1. Unmatched junction bases numbered 12, after V lost 10 bases and J lost 1 base. The CDR3 runs to 15 residues. Germline V gene data show CDR1 as ENHRY and CDR2 as SYGVKD. This CDR3 reads CASRLWDRGNYGYTF. In DNA form, the CDR3 reads TGTGCCAGTCGCTTATGGGACAGAGGTAACTATGGCTACACCTTC.

This clone has a handful of counts. The CDR3 nucleotides are TGTGCCAGCACCCAACTGGCGGGACAGGGCACTGAAGCTTTCTTT. This codes for CASTQLAGQGTEAFF. J is TRBJ1-1 and V is TRBV6-1; 9 bases map to TRBD1. The CDR3 has 15 residues. Germline CDR1 and CDR2: MNHNS and SASEGT. V lost 7 bases, J lost 4 bases, and 10 bases stayed unmatched.

The chain carries TRBV5-1 and TRBJ1-3; D remains ambiguous. V gave up 0 bases and J gave up 0 bases, with 13 bases separating them. Germline CDR1 SGHRS, CDR2 YFSETQ. This CDR3 has 17 residues. Here the CDR3 reads CASSLEAWRLSGNTIYF. The CDR3, as DNA: TGCGCCAGCAGCTTGGAGGCCTGGCGACTCTCTGGAAACACCATATATTTT.

The chain couples TRBV28 to TRBJ1-2, with TRBD1 matching over 8 bases. This CDR3 region has 13 residues. Germline CDR1 MDHEN, CDR2 SYDVKM. After removal of 2 bases from V and 7 bases from J, the junction contained 3 bases not matched to a gene. The CDR3 sequence: CASSLMDRAGYTF. Here the CDR3 DNA reads TGTGCCAGCAGTTTAATGGACAGGGCTGGCTACACCTTC.

The chain uses TRBV25-1 and TRBJ2-7; weak D call: TRBD2 (5 bases). CDR3 length equals 15 residues. Germline V gene data show CDR1 as MGHDK and CDR2 as SYGVNS. The ends were cut back, 3 bases at V and 0 bases at J, with 12 bases in the middle. In DNA form, the CDR3 reads TGTGCCAGCAGTGACCCCGGGAAGAGCTCCTACGAGCAGTACTTC. Its translation is CASSDPGKSSYEQYF.

This sequence joins TRBV5-1 and TRBJ2-1, with TRBD1 matching over 12 bases. The ends lost 2 bases at V and 7 bases at J; junction bases unmatched: 7. This CDR3 is built from 16 residues. The germline gives CDR1 SGHRS, CDR2 YFSETQ. In DNA form, the CDR3 reads TGCGCCAGCAGCTTCGGGGGGACAGGGGGCATGAATGAGCAGTTCTTC. As protein: CASSFGGTGGMNEQFF.

The genes are TRBV9 and TRBJ1-1, with TRBD1 identical over 9 bases. Per germline, CDR1 SGDLS and CDR2 YYNGEE. V shed 5 bases and J 4 bases; nucleotides not matched to a gene: 6. This CDR3 comprises 14 residues. CDR3 protein: CASRPTGGGTEAFF. In nucleotides, the CDR3 is TGTGCCAGCAGACCCACAGGGGGCGGCACTGAAGCTTTCTTT.

The V call is TRBV7-9, the J call TRBJ1-1, with TRBD1 matching over 7 bases. Germline loops: CDR1 SEHNR, CDR2 FQNEAQ (reference sequence). Trimming at V came to 5 bases and at J to 1 base, leaving 4 bases not matched to a gene. This CDR3 spans 14 amino acids. The CDR3: CASSPRTGNTEAFF. As DNA, the CDR3 is TGTGCCAGCAGCCCGAGGACAGGGAACACTGAAGCTTTCTTT.